Presented here are 22 T cell receptor beta chains from one specimen sequenced in a study of regulatory T cells in long-lasting Graves disease. CDR3-region Arm-PCR and iRepertoire HTBI primers produced the TCR beta libraries. TCRdb passed the multiplex PCR reads through MiXCR, listing each CDR3 protein once. The sample has approximately 350,000 distinct CDR3 sequences, 15% to 20% seen once. As to time point: newly diagnosed GD, antithyroid drugs for less than 3 months. The TCR library was made from RNA extracted from PBMCs. This same sample was also taken into another study, of T cells in Graves' hyperthyroidism and ophthalmopathy.

This specimen was peripheral blood mononuclear cells (PBMCs), taken at new diagnosis, from a patient treated with antithyroid drugs. The receptors here all came from a woman aged 18-30 years with Graves disease.

In its sample, this clonotype was seen a few times. This chain uses TRBV19 with TRBJ1-5; 10 bases are shared with TRBD1. This CDR3 comprises 15 residues. The V gene's germline CDR1 is LNHDA and CDR2 SQIVND (reference sequence). The V and J ends lost 8 bases and 5 bases, in that order; junction bases with no gene match: 9. For the CDR3, the DNA is TGTGCCAGTCAAGACTTCGGACAGGGGGATCAGCCCCAGCATTTT. This gives the protein CASQDFGQGDQPQHF.

This clonotype was counted at least ten times. V and J are TRBV3-1 and TRBJ2-7; 9 nucleotides agree with TRBD2. The germline V gene has CDR1 LGHDT and CDR2 YNNKEL (reference sequence). The CDR3 has 15 amino acids. V was clipped by 2 bases and J by 4 bases; unmatched bases: 6. The CDR3 region has the DNA TGTGCCAGCAGCCAAATAGCGGGAGTTAGGTACGAGCAGTACTTC. It codes for CASSQIAGVRYEQYF.

A note on this clonotype: Just one base apart from a much larger clone, this may be a read error. This chain links TRBV3-1 with TRBJ1-2; 8 bases are a match to TRBD1. The CDR3 contains 16 residues. Germline trimming cut 4 bases from V and 5 bases from J; bases unmatched to any gene: 12. Germline V gives CDR1 LGHDT, CDR2 YNNKEL (reference sequence). The chain's CDR3 is CASSRKDWDRSYGYTF. DNA of the CDR3: TGTGCCAGCAGCCGTAAAGACTGGGACAGGTCTTATGGCTACACCTTC. Full variable domain (missing parts from reference TRBV3-1 and TRBJ1-2): DTAVSQTPKYLVTQMGNDKSIKCEQNLGHDTMYWYKQDSKKFLKIMFSYNNKELIINETVPNRFSPKSPDKAHLNLHINSLELGDSAVYFCASSRKDWDRSYGYTFGSGTRLTVV.

This clonotype was detected a few times. The chain recombines TRBV4-1 with TRBJ2-7; D is unresolved. The CDR3 has 15 residues. V was clipped by 4 bases and J by 2 bases, with 15 bases between them. Germline V gene lookup returns CDR1 MGHRA and CDR2 YSYEKL. CDR3 DNA sequence: TGCGCCAGCAGCCCCAGCAATGACTGGACCTACGAGCAGTACTTC. It encodes CASSPSNDWTYEQYF.

This clonotype was picked up a small number of times. This clone may be a read error of a much larger clone one base away. This rearrangement joins TRBV6-1 to TRBJ2-3, with 7 bases that match TRBD1. The end of the DNA aligns better with TRBJ2-5, so the J call may be wrong. CDR1 and CDR2 from the germline V gene are MNHNS and SASEGT. The CDR3 runs 14 residues. CDR3 region: CAGSEAKGAKTQYF. In DNA form, the CDR3 reads TGTGCCGGCAGTGAAGCAAAGGGGGCCAAGACCCAGTACTTC.

This clonotype was recorded only once. A much more abundant neighbour one base away suggests this may be a read error. J is TRBJ2-2 and V is TRBV6-1; D unclear. V dropped 3 bases and J dropped 1 base, with 6 bases sitting between them. Per the germline V gene, CDR1 is MNHNS and CDR2 is SASEGT. The CDR3 runs to 14 residues. The DNA of the CDR3 is TGTGCCAGCAGTGATCTTTTGAACACCGGGGAGCTGTTTTTT. This codes for CASSDLLNTGELFF.

This clonotype was recorded at least ten times. This chain connects TRBV3-1 to TRBJ1-5; perhaps TRBD1 as D (6 bases). Germline V gene data show CDR1 as LGHDT and CDR2 as YNNKEL (reference sequence). The CDR3 sequence is 15 residues long. The V and J ends lost 0 bases and 6 bases respectively, with 12 bases between them. Here the CDR3 DNA reads TGTGCCAGCAGCCAAGAGGCGGCAGGGGCTCAGCCCCAGCATTTT. It specifies CASSQEAAGAQPQHF. The full variable domain, its missing parts supplied by reference TRBV3-1 and TRBJ1-5, is DTAVSQTPKYLVTQMGNDKSIKCEQNLGHDTMYWYKQDSKKFLKIMFSYNNKELIINETVPNRFSPKSPDKAHLNLHINSLELGDSAVYFCASSQEAAGAQPQHFGDGTRLSIL.

In this sample, this clonotype turned up many times. Written as DNA, the CDR3 is TGTGCCAGCAGTTTACAGGGGGCGCACACCGGGGAGCTGTTTTTT. Protein sequence: CASSLQGAHTGELFF. V and J are TRBV28 and TRBJ2-2; 8 positions match TRBD1. The CDR3 length is 15 residues. From germline, CDR1 is MDHEN and CDR2 SYDVKM. The V segment lost 2 bases and the J segment 3 bases; nucleotides outside the gene matches: 2.

This clonotype was detected ten times or more. The rearrangement joins TRBV28 to TRBJ1-1, with 7 bases fitting TRBD1. Germline lookup yields CDR1 MDHEN and CDR2 SYDVKM. Trimming took 5 bases from V and 0 from J; bases not matched to a gene: 6. CDR3 length: 15 residues. CDR3 sequence (DNA): TGTGCCAGCAGTCTAGGACAGGAATTGAACACTGAAGCTTTCTTT. This gives the protein CASSLGQELNTEAFF.

This clonotype was counted many times. V and J are TRBV6-2 or TRBV6-3 and TRBJ1-6; maybe TRBD1 (5 bases). The CDR3 is 16 residues long. V lost 7 bases and J lost 11, with 24 bases in between. Germline loops: CDR1 MNHEY, CDR2 SVGEGT. CDR3 DNA sequence: TGTGCCAGCACCACCCGAGGAGGGGTGACCGGGCCACCCCTCCACTTT. Protein: CASTTRGGVTGPPLHF.

Concerning this clonotype itself: A read error is possible here, since a much larger clone lies one base away. The chain recombines TRBV12-3 or TRBV12-4 with TRBJ1-2, with D unclear. This CDR3 is built from 13 residues. V dropped 7 bases and J dropped 4 bases, with 13 bases sitting between them. The chain's CDR3 is CASTTTLVYGYTF. In DNA form, the CDR3 reads TGTGCCAGCACCACGACACTGGTCTATGGCTACACCTTC.

This clonotype appeared a few times. The V and J genes are TRBV19 and TRBJ2-1, with D maybe TRBD1 (5 bases). The V end was cut by 5 bases, the J end by 12 bases, with 14 bases between. CDR3 length equals 12 residues. Germline CDR1 and CDR2: LNHDA and SQIVND (reference sequence). The CDR3, as DNA: TGTGCCAGTAGTCCCCGACAGTTCGGGCAGTTCTTC. Translation gives CASSPRQFGQFF.

There are many counts of this clonotype. The chain joins TRBV28 to TRBJ2-1; 9 nucleotides line up with TRBD1. The germline gives CDR1 MDHEN, CDR2 SYDVKM. The CDR3 is 15 amino acids. V trimming: 5 bases; J trimming: 5 bases; junction bases outside the gene matches: 7. The CDR3: CASSPPGQGHNEQFF. CDR3 sequence (DNA): TGTGCCAGCAGTCCCCCGGGACAGGGACACAATGAGCAGTTCTTC.

Concerning this clonotype itself: A read error is possible here, since a much larger clone lies one base away. The chain recombines TRBV5-1 with TRBJ2-1, with 10 positions matching TRBD1. Germline V gene data show CDR1 as SGHRS and CDR2 as YFSETQ. Germline trimming cut 4 bases from V and 6 bases from J; bases unmatched to any gene: 7. The CDR3 contains 15 residues. The CDR3 DNA follows: TGCGCCAGCAGCGTGACAGGGGGCTTTACCAATGAGCAGTTCTTC. Translated: CASSVTGGFTNEQFF.

This clonotype was counted between two and nine times. The chain links TRBV29-1 to TRBJ2-1; D ambiguous. This CDR3 contains 13 residues. Germline V lookup: CDR1 SQVTM, CDR2 ANQGSEA. With 4 bases removed from V and 2 bases from J, the gap between germline ends came to 9 bases. The CDR3 spells CSVVSRTYNEQFF. The DNA for the CDR3 is TGCAGCGTTGTTTCCAGAACCTACAATGAGCAGTTCTTC.

This clonotype was counted many times. This chain links TRBV2 with TRBJ2-4; 7 bases match TRBD1. Looked up from germline, CDR1 is SNHLY and CDR2 is FYNNEI. V lost 5 bases, J lost 2 bases, and 9 bases stayed unmatched. The CDR3 spans 16 residues. The CDR3 protein is CASSRTGAGTKNIQYF. The CDR3 DNA is TGTGCCAGCAGTCGAACAGGGGCTGGGACCAAAAACATTCAGTACTTC. Full variable domain (rest looked up from reference TRBV2 and TRBJ2-4): EPEVTQTPSHQVTQMGQEVILRCVPISNHLYFYWYRQILGQKVEFLVSFYNNEISEKSEIFDDQFSVERPDGSNFTLKIRSTKLEDSAMYFCASSRTGAGTKNIQYFGAGTRLSVL.

This clonotype was counted between two and nine times. The chain recombines TRBV24-1 with TRBJ1-5; D unclear. Germline values: CDR1 KGHDR, CDR2 SFDVKD. This CDR3 region has 12 residues. Trimming shortened V by 5 bases and J by 6 bases, and 7 bases separated the two germline ends. This CDR3 reads CATSGPGQPQHF. CDR3 sequence (DNA): TGTGCCACCAGTGGGCCCGGTCAGCCCCAGCATTTT.

The genes are TRBV19 and TRBJ2-1; D gene unclear. The end of the DNA fits TRBJ2-5 better, so the J call may be wrong. In germline, CDR1 is LNHDA, CDR2 SQIVND (reference sequence). This CDR3 has 12 residues. The CDR3 bases are TGTGCCAGTAGTATGTTCGCAGAGACCCAGTACTTC. Protein sequence: CASSMFAETQYF.

The gene calls are TRBV20-1 and TRBJ2-4, with 9 positions matching TRBD2. The germline V gene encodes CDR1 DFQATT and CDR2 SNEGSKA (reference sequence). Trimming removed 1 base from V and 3 bases from J; junction bases left unmatched: 7. The CDR3 loop spans 16 amino acids. The CDR3 region has the DNA TGCAGTGCTAGAGGCCAGCGGGAGGTGGGCAAAAACATTCAGTACTTC. As protein: CSARGQREVGKNIQYF.

About this clonotype: A much larger clone differs from this one at a single base, so this may be a read error. The chain has TRBV28 and TRBJ2-2, with D maybe TRBD1 (6 bases). Trimming left V 8 bases short and J 4 bases short, with 8 bases between. The CDR3 extends over 12 amino acids. Germline CDR1 is MDHEN and CDR2 is SYDVKM. The CDR3 sequence: CASGGCTGELFF. CDR3 coding DNA: TGTGCCAGCGGGGGCTGCACCGGGGAGCTGTTTTTT. Drawing the rest from reference TRBV28 and TRBJ2-2, the complete variable domain is DVKVTQSSRYLVKRTGEKVFLECVQDMDHENMFWYRQDPGLGLRLIYFSYDVKMKEKGDIPEGYSVSREKKERFSLILESASTNQTSMYLCASGGCTGELFFGEGSRLTVL.

This rearrangement joins TRBV12-3 or TRBV12-4 to TRBJ1-3, with D possibly TRBD1 on 5 matching bases. V was clipped by 5 bases and J by 8 bases, with 13 bases between them. The CDR3 is 13 amino acids. CDR3 loop: CASSNRGEYTIYF. DNA of the CDR3: TGTGCCAGCAGTAACCGAGGGGAGTACACCATATATTTT.

The CDR3 is CSAIAGLAGDQETQYF. The CDR3 nucleotides read TGCAGTGCTATCGCGGGACTAGCGGGGGACCAAGAGACCCAGTACTTC. V usage is TRBV20-1 and J usage is TRBJ2-5; 14 positions agree with TRBD2. CDR1 and CDR2 (germline): DFQATT, SNEGSKA (reference sequence). The V gene end was trimmed by 4 bases and the J gene end by 0 bases; junction bases not matched to a gene: 4. The CDR3 spans 16 residues.